The 20 T cell receptor beta chains below come from one sample, sequenced in a study of CD8+ T cells in alopecia areata. cDNA reverse transcribed from extracted RNA served as the sequencing template. This table comes from immunoSEQ multiplex PCR, and its TCRdb copy is limited to in-frame clones, with some not included. The table lists roughly 190,000 clones, around 64% of them singletons. Treatment specified: oral pan-JAK inhibitor, 5-10 mg twice daily. The sequencing here drew on CD4+ T cells sorted from blood, taken around week 49, from a patient treated with tofacitinib. The receptors were gathered from a human donor with alopecia areata.

This chain connects TRBV25-1 to TRBJ2-1, with TRBD2 matching over 13 bases. Germline values: CDR1 MGHDK, CDR2 SYGVNS. The junction had 1 base not matched to a gene; V was cut back by 3 bases and J by 8 bases. The CDR3 loop spans 14 amino acids. The chain's CDR3 is CASSETSGGYEQFF. In nucleotides, the CDR3 is TGTGCCAGCAGTGAGACTAGCGGGGGGTATGAGCAGTTCTTC. The variable domain in full, with the rest retrieved from reference TRBV25-1 and TRBJ2-1, is EADIYQTPRYLVIGTGKKITLECSQTMGHDKMYWYQQDPGMELHLIHYSYGVNSTEKGDLSSESTVSRIRTEHFPLTLESARPSHTSQYLCASSETSGGYEQFFGPGTRLTVL.

This clone turned up a few times. The chain is built from TRBV29-1 and TRBJ2-7; D may match TRBD1 or TRBD2 (5 bases each). This CDR3 has 12 amino acids. The V gene's germline CDR1 is SQVTM and CDR2 ANQGSEA. V was clipped by 4 bases and J by 5 bases, with 12 bases between them. The CDR3 here is CSVVSGLNEQYF. The CDR3 DNA reads as TGCAGCGTTGTCTCGGGGCTGAACGAGCAGTACTTC.

The chain links TRBV4-1 to TRBJ1-5; the match to TRBD1 covers 7 bases. Germline trimming cut 4 bases from V and 4 bases from J; bases unmatched to any gene: 4. Germline assignment: CDR1 MGHRA and CDR2 YSYEKL. The CDR3 has 14 residues. Here the CDR3 DNA reads TGCGCCAGCAGCCGGCCGGGACAGAATCAGCCCCAGCATTTT. It is translated as CASSRPGQNQPQHF.

This clone was seen a few times. The rearrangement links TRBV7-6 to TRBJ2-5, with D unresolved. CDR1 is SGHVS, CDR2 FNYEAQ, per germline. V was trimmed by 2 bases and J by 4 bases, leaving 5 bases between them. The CDR3 loop spans 12 amino acids. CDR3 protein: CASSLLRETQYF. CDR3 coding DNA: TGTGCCAGCAGCTTATTGAGAGAGACCCAGTACTTC.

CDR3 DNA: TGTGCCAGCAGCCCACCGGAGAGGGACTATGGCTACACCTTC. Its translation: CASSPPERDYGYTF. The chain links TRBV7-2 to TRBJ1-2; no clear D. The CDR3 has 14 amino acids. In germline, CDR1 is SGHTA, CDR2 FQGNSA. V dropped 5 bases and J dropped 3 bases, with 13 bases sitting between them.

This clone was counted only a few times. The DNA for the CDR3 is TGCAGCGGTAGCGGGGGAGGCAATGAGCAGTTCTTC. Translation: CSGSGGGNEQFF. The chain employs TRBV29-1 and TRBJ2-1; 9 bases align to TRBD2. The V and J ends lost 7 bases and 6 bases, in that order; junction bases with no gene match: 4. CDR1 and CDR2 from the germline V gene are SQVTM and ANQGSEA. The length of the CDR3 is 12 residues.

The chain carries TRBV30 and TRBJ1-2, with a tentative D call TRBD1 (5 bases). V was clipped by 4 bases and J by 4 bases, with 13 bases between them. The CDR3 totals 13 residues. CDR1 and CDR2 from the germline V gene are GTSNPN and SVGIG (reference sequence). CDR3 amino acids: CAWIPTRAYGYTF. CDR3 in DNA: TGTGCCTGGATACCTACCAGGGCCTATGGCTACACCTTC.

The CDR3 DNA sequence: TGCAGCGTTGTGTGGGGGCGGAACACTGAAGCTTTCTTT. Translated, it gives CSVVWGRNTEAFF. The V gene is TRBV29-1, the J gene TRBJ1-1; possibly TRBD1 for D (6 bases). Germline lookup yields CDR1 SQVTM and CDR2 ANQGSEA. Between the trimmed V and J ends, which lost 4 bases and 1 base, there was a span of 10 bases. This CDR3 has 13 residues.

The rearrangement uses TRBV5-6 and TRBJ1-2; TRBD1 agrees at 7 bases. The CDR3 consists of 14 residues. The V gene's germline CDR1 is SGHDT and CDR2 YYEEEE. V gave up 0 bases and J gave up 2 bases; unmatched junction bases: 1. Here the CDR3 DNA reads TGTGCCAGCAGCTTGGGACAGGGAAACTATGGCTACACCTTC. Protein sequence: CASSLGQGNYGYTF.

The CDR3 sequence is CASSDQRQGEKLFF. The CDR3 nucleotides are TGTGCCAGCAGTGATCAGAGACAGGGGGAGAAACTGTTTTTT. The V and J genes are TRBV2 and TRBJ1-4; 9 bases are shared with TRBD1. V lost 3 bases and J lost 11; bases outside the gene matches: 7. The CDR3 runs 14 residues. Per germline, CDR1 SNHLY and CDR2 FYNNEI.

The CDR3 sequence: CASSPRQGSYEQYF. For the CDR3, the DNA is TGTGCCAGCAGCCCCCGACAAGGATCCTACGAGCAGTACTTC. The chain couples TRBV7-8 to TRBJ2-7; no clear D gene. Trimming cost V 5 bases and J 1 base, with 12 bases left between them. Per the germline V gene, CDR1 is SGHVS and CDR2 is FQNEAQ. There are 14 residues in the CDR3.

V is TRBV11-2 and J is TRBJ2-5, with 8 nucleotides matching TRBD1. The CDR3 covers 16 residues. Germline V gene data show CDR1 as SGHAT and CDR2 as FQNNGV. The ends lost 1 base at V and 3 bases at J; junction bases unmatched: 7. The CDR3 loop reads CASSLGLQGAEETQYF. In nucleotides, the CDR3 is TGTGCCAGCAGCTTAGGTTTGCAGGGGGCGGAAGAGACCCAGTACTTC.

The rearrangement joins TRBV11-1 to TRBJ1-1; the D is unclear. The germline V gene has CDR1 SGHAT and CDR2 FQDESV (reference sequence). This CDR3 comprises 15 residues. Trimming took 1 base from V and 0 from J, leaving 9 bases between them. This CDR3 is CASSLGDGMNTEAFF. DNA for the CDR3: TGTGCCAGCAGCTTAGGAGACGGCATGAACACTGAAGCTTTCTTT. The full variable domain, with the rest looked up from reference TRBV11-1 and TRBJ1-1, is EAEVAQSPRYKITEKSQAVAFWCDPISGHATLYWYRQILGQGPELLVQFQDESVVDDSQLPKDRFSAERLKGVDSTLKIQPAELGDSAMYLCASSLGDGMNTEAFFGQGTRLTVV.

The V gene is TRBV15, the J gene TRBJ2-7; D not certain. Looked up from germline, CDR1 is LNHNV and CDR2 is YYDKDF (reference sequence). The V end was cut by 0 bases, the J end by 5 bases, with 11 bases between. This CDR3 contains 14 residues. DNA of the CDR3: TGTGCCACCAGCAGAGATCTAGTAGACCACGAGCAGTACTTC. As protein: CATSRDLVDHEQYF.

This clone was detected only once. The chain links TRBV29-1 to TRBJ1-1; D possibly corresponds to TRBD1 (5 bases). From germline, CDR1 is SQVTM and CDR2 ANQGSEA. This CDR3 has 13 residues. The ends were cut back, 4 bases at V and 1 base at J, with 10 bases in the middle. CDR3 DNA sequence: TGCAGCGTTGTTTTGGGGGGGAACACTGAAGCTTTCTTT. Encoded protein: CSVVLGGNTEAFF.

V is TRBV30 and J is TRBJ1-6, with D unclear. CDR1 is GTSNPN, CDR2 SVGIG, per germline (reference sequence). Trimming cost V 1 base and J 0 bases, with 10 bases left between them. The CDR3 has 16 residues. The CDR3 DNA reads TGTGCCTGGAGTGCCGCTGGGAGCTCCTATAATTCACCCCTCCACTTT. As protein: CAWSAAGSSYNSPLHF.

This rearrangement joins TRBV5-1 to TRBJ2-1; D possibly corresponds to TRBD1 (6 bases). The ends were cut back, 1 base at V and 8 bases at J, with 13 bases in the middle. Germline V gives CDR1 SGHRS, CDR2 YFSETQ. The CDR3 spans 14 residues. The CDR3 region has the DNA TGCGCCAGCAGCTTGATTGGGACATCACATGAGCAGTTCTTC. Amino acid sequence: CASSLIGTSHEQFF.

The table lists this clone with a few counts. The J gene is TRBJ2-2, the V gene TRBV29-1; possibly TRBD1 for D (6 bases). This CDR3 region has 14 residues. V was clipped by 5 bases and J by 0 bases, with 10 bases between them. Germline values: CDR1 SQVTM, CDR2 ANQGSEA. CDR3 sequence (DNA): TGCAGCGTTCGCGACAGGTCGAACACCGGGGAGCTGTTTTTT. Translation gives CSVRDRSNTGELFF.

This chain's CDR3 is CATGTGINEKLFF. CDR3 nucleotide sequence: TGTGCCACAGGGACAGGGATAAATGAAAAACTGTTTTTT. This chain links TRBV10-3 with TRBJ1-4; the match to TRBD1 covers 9 bases. Germline CDR1 and CDR2: ENHRY and SYGVKD. With V trimmed by 10 bases and J by 5 bases, 5 bases remained unmatched. The CDR3 consists of 13 residues.

The V call is TRBV28, the J call TRBJ2-5; D might be TRBD1 (6 bases). The length of the CDR3 is 15 residues. Germline V gene data show CDR1 as MDHEN and CDR2 as SYDVKM. The V gene lost 4 bases and the J gene lost 1 base, with 13 bases spanning the gap. The DNA of the CDR3 is TGTGCCAGCAGTTCACCAGGGGAAGGCCAAGAGACCCAGTACTTC. As protein: CASSSPGEGQETQYF.